The 9 T cell receptor beta chains below come from one sample, sequenced in a study of shared clonotypes between healthy human individuals. The assay was immunoSEQ multiplex PCR, and TCRdb's table has in-frame clones only and misses some. The data show 450,000 to 650,000 clones, roughly four fifths seen once. Source material: PBMCs. Receptors originate from a woman aged 40 to 55 in good health. Some clones in this sample may be carry-over from other donors' samples.

With respect to this clone: Relative to the germline gene, one junction end is altered; a read error may explain this. The chain employs TRBV30 and TRBJ2-3; D uncertain. Germline CDR1 and CDR2: GTSNPN and SVGIG (reference sequence). The CDR3 length is 10 residues. The CDR3 region is CAWSRDTQYF. The DNA of the CDR3 is TGTGCCTGGAGCAGAGATACGCAGTATTTT.

The V and J genes are TRBV6-6 and TRBJ1-2, with D possibly TRBD1 on 5 matching bases. Germline V CDR1 and CDR2: MNHNY, SVGAGI (reference sequence). V was clipped by 5 bases and J by 3 bases, with 16 bases between them. The CDR3 sequence is 15 residues long. CDR3 sequence reads: CASSLVGGAYYGYTF. In nucleotides, the CDR3 is TGTGCCAGCAGTCTGGTTGGCGGGGCGTACTATGGCTACACCTTC.

The chain combines TRBV28 with TRBJ2-5, with 8 bases that match TRBD2. The CDR3 has 16 residues. Trimming took 2 bases from V and 5 from J; bases not matched to a gene: 10. Per germline, CDR1 MDHEN and CDR2 SYDVKM. The CDR3 loop reads CASSLPGLAGGETQYF. For the CDR3, the DNA is TGTGCCAGCAGTTTACCTGGACTAGCCGGAGGGGAGACCCAGTACTTC.

This clone was counted once. V and J are TRBV5-6 and TRBJ2-7; 7 nucleotides agree with TRBD2. From germline, CDR1 is SGHDT and CDR2 YYEEEE. The CDR3 covers 14 residues. Losses at the gene ends were 2 bases for V and 2 bases for J; bases not matched to a gene: 4. The chain's CDR3 is CASSFLAGPYEQYF. The CDR3 bases are TGTGCCAGCAGCTTTTTAGCGGGTCCCTACGAGCAGTACTTC.

The chain is built from TRBV15 and TRBJ2-7; 12 bases are shared with TRBD1. In germline, CDR1 is LNHNV, CDR2 YYDKDF (reference sequence). This CDR3 comprises 21 residues. The V segment lost 1 base and the J segment 3 bases; nucleotides outside the gene matches: 19. The CDR3 here is CATSRVRRDRGPQSQNYEQYF. CDR3 coding DNA: TGTGCCACCAGCAGAGTCCGACGGGACAGGGGGCCCCAAAGCCAGAACTACGAGCAGTACTTC.

Only a few counts were recorded for this clone. The chain uses TRBV18 and TRBJ2-6; a possible D gene is TRBD2 (5 bases). The V end lost 0 bases, the J end lost 0 bases, and 9 bases lay between the germline ends. Per the germline V gene, CDR1 is KGHSH and CDR2 is LQKENI. This CDR3 has 17 residues. The CDR3 nucleotides read TGTGCCAGCTCACCACCCTTAGGGAGCTCTGGGGCCAACGTCCTGACTTTC. It translates to CASSPPLGSSGANVLTF.

This clone occurred many times. J is TRBJ2-7 and V is TRBV5-1; 7 nucleotides match TRBD1. Germline V lookup: CDR1 SGHRS, CDR2 YFSETQ. The junction had 7 bases not matched to a gene; V was cut back by 4 bases and J by 0 bases. The CDR3 contains 15 residues. The CDR3 is CASSHRDSSSYEQYF. The CDR3 DNA reads TGCGCCAGCAGCCATCGGGACAGTAGCTCCTACGAGCAGTACTTC. Looking up the rest from reference TRBV5-1 and TRBJ2-7 gives the full variable domain: KAGVTQTPRYLIKTRGQQVTLSCSPISGHRSVSWYQQTPGQGLQFLFEYFSETQRNKGNFPGRFSGRQFSNSRSEMNVSTLELGDSALYLCASSHRDSSSYEQYFGPGTRLTVT.

The chain recombines TRBV6-5 with TRBJ2-4; D might be TRBD2 (7 bases). The CDR3 length is 13 residues. V was pared by 8 bases and J by 7 bases, with 15 bases between. Germline-derived CDR1 and CDR2 are MNHEY and SVGAGI. The CDR3 DNA is TGTGCCAGCGGGAGGGGGGGCGCGAACATTCAGTACTTC. Amino acids: CASGRGGANIQYF.

The V gene is TRBV7-9, the J gene TRBJ2-1; maybe TRBD2 (6 bases). Germline-derived CDR1 and CDR2 are SEHNR and FQNEAQ (reference sequence). Trimming pared 3 bases from V and 11 bases from J, leaving 14 bases between. This CDR3 region has 13 residues. CDR3 DNA sequence: TGTGCCAGCAGCTTCCGGGGGAAAGACCAGCAGTTCTTC. Residues: CASSFRGKDQQFF.